What follows describes a single T cell receptor (beta chain). Antigen specificity is unknown. The source of the sample is a study of T cell clones after liver transplantation. Looking at the study overall: Patients counted as tolerant after at least one year off all immunosuppression, enzymes not exceeding twice normal.

General observations from the study: Rather than being deleted, graft donor-reactive T cells may have moved into the graft.

Germline values: CDR1 DFQATT, CDR2 SNEGSKA (reference sequence). This CDR3 contains 10 residues. TCRdb's table, derived via immunoSEQ multiplex PCR, lists solely in-frame clones and lacks some. The sample shows about 75,000 clones, under 90% of them seen only once. The clonotype was recovered from a human patient who received a liver transplant. Some T cells may be provided by the graft donor. This specimen was CD4+ T cells from blood, taken about 50 months after liver transplant. V is TRBV20-1 and J is TRBJ1-2; 8 nucleotides agree with TRBD1. The CDR3 DNA sequence: TGCAGGACGGACAGGGCGGGCTACACCTTC. This encodes CRTDRAGYTF.